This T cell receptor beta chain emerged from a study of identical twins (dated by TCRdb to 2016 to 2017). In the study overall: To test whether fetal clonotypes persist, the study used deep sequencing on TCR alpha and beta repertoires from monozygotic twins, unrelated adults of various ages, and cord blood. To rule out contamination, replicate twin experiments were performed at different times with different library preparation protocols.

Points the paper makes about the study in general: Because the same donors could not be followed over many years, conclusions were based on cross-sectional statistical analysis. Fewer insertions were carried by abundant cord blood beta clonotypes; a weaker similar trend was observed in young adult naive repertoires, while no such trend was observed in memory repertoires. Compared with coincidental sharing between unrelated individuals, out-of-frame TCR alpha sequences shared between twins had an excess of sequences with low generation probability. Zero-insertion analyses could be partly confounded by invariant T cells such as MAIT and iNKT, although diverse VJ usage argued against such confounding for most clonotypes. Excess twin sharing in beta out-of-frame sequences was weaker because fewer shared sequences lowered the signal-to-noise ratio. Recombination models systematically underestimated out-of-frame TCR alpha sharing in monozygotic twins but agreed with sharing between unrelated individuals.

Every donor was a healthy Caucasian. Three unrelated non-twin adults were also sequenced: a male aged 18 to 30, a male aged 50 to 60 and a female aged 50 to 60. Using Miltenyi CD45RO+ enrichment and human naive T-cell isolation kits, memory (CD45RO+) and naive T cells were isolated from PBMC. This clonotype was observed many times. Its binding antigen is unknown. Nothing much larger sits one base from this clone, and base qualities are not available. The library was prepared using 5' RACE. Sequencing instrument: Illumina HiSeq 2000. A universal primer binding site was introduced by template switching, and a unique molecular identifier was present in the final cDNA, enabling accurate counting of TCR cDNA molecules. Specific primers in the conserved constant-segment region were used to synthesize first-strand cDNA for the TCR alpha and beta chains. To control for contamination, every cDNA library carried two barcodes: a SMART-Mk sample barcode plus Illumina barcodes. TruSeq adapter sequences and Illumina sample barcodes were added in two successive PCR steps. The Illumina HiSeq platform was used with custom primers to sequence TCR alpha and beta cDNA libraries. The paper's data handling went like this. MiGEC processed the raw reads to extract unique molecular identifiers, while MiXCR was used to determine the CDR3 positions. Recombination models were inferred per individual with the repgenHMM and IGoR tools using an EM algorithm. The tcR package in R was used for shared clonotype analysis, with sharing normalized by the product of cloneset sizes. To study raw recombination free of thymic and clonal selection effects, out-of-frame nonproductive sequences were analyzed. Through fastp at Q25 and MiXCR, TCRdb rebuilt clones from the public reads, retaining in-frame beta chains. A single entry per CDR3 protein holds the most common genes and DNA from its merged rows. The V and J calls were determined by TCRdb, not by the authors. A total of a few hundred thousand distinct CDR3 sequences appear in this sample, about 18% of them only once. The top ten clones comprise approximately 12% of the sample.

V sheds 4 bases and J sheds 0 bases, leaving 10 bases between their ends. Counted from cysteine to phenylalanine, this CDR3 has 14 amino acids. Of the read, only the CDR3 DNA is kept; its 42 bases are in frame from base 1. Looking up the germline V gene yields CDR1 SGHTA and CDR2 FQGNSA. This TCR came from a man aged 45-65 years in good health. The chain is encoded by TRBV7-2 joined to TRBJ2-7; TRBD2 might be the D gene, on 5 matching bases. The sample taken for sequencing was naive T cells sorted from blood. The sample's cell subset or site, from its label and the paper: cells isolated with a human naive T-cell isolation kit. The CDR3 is CASSYGIYSYEQYF. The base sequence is TGTGCCAGCAGCTACGGGATATACTCCTACGAGCAGTACTTC.